This TCR beta chain was observed in a study of shared clonotypes between healthy human individuals. The wider study: The cohort comprised a couple of women and a few men. Their ages spanned 18 to 49 years.

Measured with immunoSEQ multiplex PCR; TCRdb has only the in-frame clones, and not every one. The sample lists about 980,000 clones; 70% to 85% were seen once. The germline V and J ends were trimmed by 4 bases and 4 bases, with 16 bases remaining between them. The CDR3 consists of 15 residues. Germline lookup yields CDR1 SGHRS and CDR2 YFSETQ. The gene calls are TRBV5-1 and TRBJ2-3, with D perhaps TRBD2 (6 bases). Sequenced material: memory CD4+ T cells sorted from blood. Subset: CD45RA-negative fraction. The receptor was isolated from a man younger than 35 in good health. This CDR3 reads CASSPTQGGSDTQYF. In DNA, the CDR3 is TGCGCCAGCAGCCCGACCCAGGGAGGTTCAGATACGCAGTATTTT.